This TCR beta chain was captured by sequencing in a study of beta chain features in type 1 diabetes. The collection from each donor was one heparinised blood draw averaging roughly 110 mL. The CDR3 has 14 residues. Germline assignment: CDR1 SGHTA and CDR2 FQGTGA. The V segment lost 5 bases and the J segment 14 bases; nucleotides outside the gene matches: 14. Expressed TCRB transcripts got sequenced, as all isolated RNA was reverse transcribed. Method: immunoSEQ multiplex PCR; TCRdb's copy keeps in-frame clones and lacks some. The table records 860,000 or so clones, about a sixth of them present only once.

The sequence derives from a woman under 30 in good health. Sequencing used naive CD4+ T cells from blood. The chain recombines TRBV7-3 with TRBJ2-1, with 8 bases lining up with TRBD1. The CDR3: CASSPKTGVLKKFF. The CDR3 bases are TGTGCCAGCAGCCCCAAGACAGGGGTTTTGAAGAAGTTCTTC.